This T cell receptor beta chain was captured in a study of identical twins. Findings and caveats of the study: Researchers reported weaker excess twin sharing in beta out-of-frame sequences. In monozygotic twins, models underestimated the sharing of out-of-frame TCR alpha.

This clonotype was detected ten times or more. Its antigen is still unknown. The V segment lost 0 bases and the J segment 6 bases; nucleotides outside the gene matches: 7. CDR1 is SEHNR and CDR2 is FQNEAQ in the germline V gene (reference sequence). This CDR3 comprises 16 residues. The authors used template switching to add a universal primer site and gave cDNA unique molecular identifiers. One entry per CDR3 protein, called by TCRdb with MiXCR from the 5' RACE reads. The table records over 600,000 distinct CDR3 sequences, 20% to 25% of them present only once. The sample was also linked to a second study, of T cells expressing NK-cell markers. That source notes: Unclear, still, was the HCMV specificity of the expanded NKG2C+ T cell clones.

Sequencing was performed on PBMCs. This receptor was identified in a young woman in good health. The chain recombines TRBV7-9 with TRBJ2-1; 8 bases fit TRBD2. In DNA form, the CDR3 reads TGTGCCAGCAGCTTAGCGCGGGGGGCCCACTTCAATGAGCAGTTCTTC. It is translated as CASSLARGAHFNEQFF. The entire variable domain, with the rest obtained from reference TRBV7-9 and TRBJ2-1, is as follows: DTGVSQNPRHKITKRGQNVTFRCDPISEHNRLYWYRQTLGQGPEFLTYFQNEAQLEKSRLLSDRFSAERPKGSFSTLEIQRTEQGDSAMYLCASSLARGAHFNEQFFGPGTRLTVL.